The source of this T cell receptor beta chain is a study of cytomegalovirus exposure and HLA in healthy donors (TCRdb year 2017). Study-level background: According to an earlier analysis of a few hundred of the donors, about 179 million T cells yielded over 100 million unique TCR beta sequences and approximately 300 Gb of sequence data. A later analysis re-analyzed previously published TCR beta repertoires from about 600 donors and added high-resolution HLA genotyping to study TCR occurrence patterns. Roughly 5 DR-DQ haplotypes were handled as single units for association and clustering, since linkage in the cohort was strong. A separate validation cohort of about 110 different subjects was used in addition to the 666-subject first cohort. The study profiled the T cell repertoires of fewer than 850 subjects by immunosequencing and related them to cytomegalovirus serostatus. The study aimed to test whether cataloging public T cell receptors could reveal signatures of past pathogen exposure. The later analysis used no new phenotypic data to find candidate immune exposures, relying instead on TCR beta sequences and their occurrence across donors. Class I and class II HLA loci were covered by the typing at four-digit resolution. Among roughly 400 genotyped donors of the cohort, an average of 235,054 unique TCR beta nucleotide sequences were sequenced per donor, around 20% of them non-productive. An early release that covered some 640 HLA-typed donors contained approximately 300 gigabases of sequencing data and tens of millions of unique TCR sequences. Typing coverage varied by locus: roughly 629-630 donors for A, B, C, DRB1 and DQB1; 500 to 550 for DQA1; more than 600 for DPA1; 450 to 480 for DPB1. Every discovery cohort repertoire had been produced on one sequencing platform. High-throughput TCR immunosequencing, statistical association of individual TCRs with disease status, and machine learning were combined to predict cytomegalovirus infection status. Of the 398 genotyped donors, around 81% fell in the genetic ancestry cluster associated with self-reported Caucasian donors. Donor age, sex, ethnicity and CMV serostatus were collected together with the repertoire data. In an earlier analysis of more than 550 of the donors, high-throughput TCR beta sequencing was used to judge whether each TCR beta V gene segment behaved as functional or pseudogenic. A later genetic analysis used genome-wide SNP genotypes for about 60% of the roughly 700 donors, treating that subset as a discovery cohort. General findings and caveats noted by the study authors: In a later analysis, most CMV-associated TCR beta chains were found to appear HLA-restricted, with HLA associations seemingly driven largely by CMV exposure. In vitro tests confirmed that three of the cytomegalovirus-associated TCR beta chains recognize cytomegalovirus antigens. Over 15 rarely observed V segments, including chromosome 9 orphons, were excluded from the earlier analysis of some 590 of the donors because counts were too low. Linkage disequilibrium might explain the correlated functional status among segregating V segments, but an unknown experimental factor could not be excluded. Because HLA typing was missing for some donors at each locus, association tests included only the typed subset. A group of highly shared sequence variants was considered likely to be a technical artifact of the sequencing pipeline. In a later genetic analysis, a missense DCLRE1C variant was associated with V-gene and J-gene trimming of TCR beta chains, and the association was replicated in an independent cohort. For the cohort, immune exposure information was limited to CMV serostatus. In a later analysis, several top co-occurrence clusters were reported to appear linked to parvovirus B19, influenza, CMV and Epstein-Barr virus. Cytomegalovirus status was reported to be diagnosed by the classifier with high specificity and sensitivity in both the original and validation cohorts. Presence/absence analyses assumed roughly uniform sequencing depth across donors, an assumption that may not hold. Compared with the roughly 720-donor mean, donors in an Asian-associated ancestry cluster had fewer N-insertions in productive TCRs, according to a later genetic analysis. An earlier analysis of roughly 570 of the donors showed that most TCR beta V segments appeared in productive rearrangements either about 90% or about 30% of the time, which broadly matched IMGT annotations. The authors suggested that the approach could potentially be extended to other disease states and immunological phenotypes. This cohort had only TCR beta chains sequenced, and the lack of alpha or paired-chain data limited which features could be detected. Some IMGT-functional V segments, including TRBV6-2 and TRBV6-3, could not be told apart with the 87-base-pair reads, so those segments were excluded. A later analysis found that HLA-associated TCR beta chains were more clonally expanded and had lower generation probabilities than equally common non-associated chains. Strong co-occurrence of HLA alleles, especially DR and DQ, made assigning TCR associations to individual alleles difficult. A later analysis found that TCR association rates varied across HLA loci, with DRB1 alleles showing the most associated TCRs and HLA-C alleles the fewest. A total of 150 or so TCR beta chains were listed by the study as associated with cytomegalovirus. In a later analysis, around 15,000 TCR beta sequences were associated with specific HLA alleles at a false discovery rate of 0.05. Most TCR sequences were observed very rarely across donors, whereas some public TCRs were present in many individuals. A further reported finding was that TCR beta sequences accurately predicted the HLA-A and HLA-B alleles for most subjects in the first cohort.

Including cysteine and phenylalanine, the CDR3 has 10 amino acids. Only the CDR3 region is kept as DNA, spanning 30 bases read in frame from base 1. In the germline V gene, CDR1 corresponds to SQVTM and CDR2 to ANQGSEA. The junction carries 8 bases between V and J, which are trimmed by 4 bases and 10 bases respectively. Libraries were constructed by the immunoSEQ multiplex PCR assay. The multiplex PCR relied on a mix of 60 forward primers for TCR Vbeta segments and 13 reverse primers for TCR Jbeta segments. The CDR3 region of rearranged TCR beta genes was amplified from genomic DNA with a multiplex PCR assay. The Illumina HiSeq System was used to sequence the amplified TCR beta libraries as 87-base-pair reads. Regarding the original processing steps: A later analysis tallied about 77 million unique TCR beta chains across the 600 to 700 repertoires, and approximately 9.9 million of those chains were shared by two or more donors. A nearest-neighbor algorithm error-corrected the raw reads and collapsed the reads into unique sequences, merging closely related sequences to remove PCR and sequencing errors. Alignment of CDR3 sequences to IMGT reference sequences was used to assign V, D and J gene segments. For a sequence to be retained, a match of at least six nucleotides to both a V gene segment and a J gene segment was required. A rearrangement counted as productive if the CDR3 had no stop codons and remained in frame with V and J, and every other rearrangement counted as non-productive. Following IMGT convention, CDR3 was defined as the stretch from the second conserved V-encoded cysteine to the conserved J-encoded phenylalanine. The earlier analysis of fewer than 750 of the donors excluded sequences that lacked an unambiguous match to a single V gene segment. An earlier analysis of under 750 of the donors called V segments functional above 56.7% productive rearrangements and segregating when the between-donor standard deviation exceeded 5%. A statistical classification framework was developed to diagnose cytomegalovirus status using the catalog of TCR beta chain sequences. In a later analysis, V and J genes were assigned by comparing TCR nucleotide sequences against IMGT/GENE-DB human TR gene sequences. A later analysis assigned CDR3 sequences and most-parsimonious VDJ recombination scenarios with the TCRdist pipeline. In a later analysis, each TCR beta chain was defined by its CDR3 amino acid sequence together with its V-gene family, and reads without a unique V-gene family were excluded. A later analysis removed 592 highly shared, low-generation-probability nucleotide sequences to deal with suspected cross-contamination and a sequencing artifact. For each public chain, a later analysis derived a clonal expansion index from normalized ranks of inferred template counts within each repertoire. In a later analysis, generation probabilities were computed with a VDJ recombination model fitted to out-of-frame rearrangements, and the resulting probabilities were checked against IGoR. Hypergeometric tests were used in a later analysis to score TCR-TCR, TCR-HLA and TCR-CMV co-occurrence, with a repertoire-size bias correction applied to the TCR pairs. A later analysis estimated false discovery rates by permuting HLA or CMV assignments 20 times. In a later analysis, co-occurring TCRs were grouped using DBSCAN, with TCRdist sequence similarity added in when clustering inside HLA-allele-positive subsets. For co-occurrence clustering, repertoires with fewer than 30,000 or more than 120,000 public chains were excluded, along with five repertoires with anomalous nucleotide sharing. Here the immuneACCESS table is served through TCRdb, limited to in-frame sequences with V and J called. Missing clones are a known gap in these copies; in checked studies unresolved V genes cover under half, and the rest lacks a known reason. That table furnishes V, J and clone size, whereas the DNA furnished D and trimming. The sample table records about 120,000 clones. Together, the top ten hold roughly 4% of the sample.

Concerning this clone: Its recognized antigen is unknown.

The cohort was made up of around 720 healthy bone marrow donors. At the time of sampling, all cohort members were nominally healthy, though unrecorded immune exposures were likely present. The donor was CMV seronegative and belonged to the group of over 350 seronegative cohort members. Every donor gave a peripheral blood sample, and the peripheral blood mononuclear cells from that sample were used for TCR beta sequencing. Genomic DNA extraction from the blood cell samples was performed with the Qiagen DNeasy Blood Extraction Kit. The chain is encoded by TRBV29-1 joined to TRBJ2-1, with the D gene not confidently named. This clonotype originated in a young man in good health and CMV-seronegative. The sample comprised PBMCs. The nucleotide sequence is given as TGCAGCGTTGTGTCTGAGGAGCAGTTCTTC. Translated, this gives CSVVSEEQFF.